Below are 22 T cell receptor beta chains sequenced from a single sample in a study of ipilimumab plus nivolumab after autologous stem cell transplantation. Measured with immunoSEQ multiplex PCR; TCRdb has only the in-frame clones, and not every one. The sample carries over 75,000 clones, under 85% recorded once. The input for sequencing was PBMCs, taken in a trial of ipilimumab plus nivolumab as post-transplant consolidation. These receptors were obtained from a male donor with diffuse large B-cell lymphoma.

The chain joins TRBV7-2 to TRBJ2-2; a weak D match, TRBD2 (6 bases). V was trimmed by 6 bases and J by 4 bases, leaving 18 bases between them. This CDR3 region has 16 residues. CDR1 and CDR2 (germline): SGHTA, FQGNSA. CDR3 in amino acids: CASSLNIPGGTGELFF. Written as DNA, the CDR3 is TGTGCCAGCAGTCTTAACATCCCCGGGGGCACCGGGGAGCTGTTTTTT. Using reference TRBV7-2 and TRBJ2-2 for the parts outside the CDR3, the full variable domain is GAGVSQSPSNKVTEKGKDVELRCDPISGHTALYWYRQSLGQGLEFLIYFQGNSAPDKSGLPSDRFSAERTGGSVSTLTIQRTQQEDSAVYLCASSLNIPGGTGELFFGEGSRLTVL.

This clone occurred once. This chain links TRBV21-1 with TRBJ2-3; the tabulated D call, TRBD2, remains unverified against the DNA. TRBV21-1 is a pseudogene locus. The CDR3 extends over 17 amino acids. CDR3 sequence reads: CASSKAQSFTRWDTQYF. The CDR3, as DNA: TGTGCCAGCAGCAAAGCGCAAAGTTTTACTAGGTGGGATACGCAGTATTTT.

V is TRBV4-2 and J is TRBJ2-3; 8 nucleotides agree with TRBD2. CDR1 and CDR2 (germline): LGHNA, YNFKEQ. The V segment lost 3 bases and the J segment 6 bases; nucleotides outside the gene matches: 11. The CDR3 loop spans 16 amino acids. The chain's CDR3 is CASSHAFERGTDTQYF. The CDR3 nucleotides are TGTGCCAGCAGCCACGCCTTTGAGCGGGGGACGGATACGCAGTATTTT.

This clone has a handful of counts. The rearrangement joins TRBV12-5 to TRBJ1-1; 10 nucleotides line up with TRBD1. Looked up from germline, CDR1 is LGHNT and CDR2 is FRNRAP. The CDR3 contains 16 residues. The trim removed 7 bases at V and 0 bases at J, leaving 8 bases unmatched. Written as DNA, the CDR3 is TGTGCTAGTGAACGCGACAGGGGGCAACTGAACACTGAAGCTTTCTTT. It codes for CASERDRGQLNTEAFF.

This chain uses TRBV6-1 with TRBJ2-7; TRBD1 matches 8 bases. This CDR3 comprises 15 residues. CDR1 and CDR2 from the germline V gene are MNHNS and SASEGT. V lost 2 bases and J lost 7; bases outside the gene matches: 10. CDR3 coding DNA: TGTGCCAGCAGTGAATCGGGACAGGCCGTGGGGGAGCAGTACTTC. It codes for CASSESGQAVGEQYF.

The chain has TRBV7-8 and TRBJ1-1; D is undetermined. The CDR3 consists of 14 residues. V gave up 7 bases and J gave up 1 base, with 13 bases separating them. Germline CDR1 SGHVS, CDR2 FQNEAQ. The chain's CDR3 is CASNKETGNTEAFF. The CDR3 region has the DNA TGTGCCAGCAATAAAGAGACGGGGAACACTGAAGCTTTCTTT.

The chain recombines TRBV18 with TRBJ1-1; 10 bases are a match to TRBD1. V was clipped by 1 base and J by 4 bases; unmatched bases: 3. The CDR3 loop spans 15 amino acids. Germline loops: CDR1 KGHSH, CDR2 LQKENI. The DNA for the CDR3 is TGTGCCAGCTCACCACGGGACAGGGGAGGCACTGAAGCTTTCTTT. Residues: CASSPRDRGGTEAFF.

The V and J genes are TRBV5-5 and TRBJ2-1; 7 nucleotides match TRBD1. The ends lost 3 bases at V and 3 bases at J; junction bases unmatched: 6. Germline V gives CDR1 SGHKS, CDR2 YYEKEE (reference sequence). The CDR3 has 15 residues. The CDR3 DNA follows: TGTGCCAGCAGCTCCAGGGACAGAAACTACAATGAGCAGTTCTTC. This codes for CASSSRDRNYNEQFF. The complete variable domain, with remaining parts taken from reference TRBV5-5 and TRBJ2-1, reads DAGVTQSPTHLIKTRGQQVTLRCSPISGHKSVSWYQQVLGQGPQFIFQYYEKEERGRGNFPDRFSARQFPNYSSELNVNALLLGDSALYLCASSSRDRNYNEQFFGPGTRLTVL.

The count of this clone is one. This sequence joins TRBV5-1 and TRBJ2-3; D is possibly TRBD2 (6 bases). V lost 0 bases and J lost 3, with 8 bases in between. The CDR3 has 14 amino acids. CDR1 SGHRS and CDR2 YFSETQ come from the germline V gene. The chain's CDR3 is CASSLDRGTDTQYF. CDR3 bases: TGCGCCAGCAGCTTGGATCGGGGGACAGATACGCAGTATTTT.

The chain recombines TRBV7-9 with TRBJ2-7, with D possibly matching TRBD2 (6 bases). CDR1 SEHNR and CDR2 FQNEAQ come from the germline V gene (reference sequence). V dropped 5 bases and J dropped 3 bases, with 11 bases sitting between them. The CDR3 runs to 13 residues. CDR3 sequence (DNA): TGTGCCAGCAGCCGAGACGGGGGCTACGAGCAGTACTTC. Protein sequence: CASSRDGGYEQYF.

The chain carries TRBV9 and TRBJ1-1; D is unclear. This CDR3 is 13 amino acids long. Trimming shortened V by 2 bases and J by 2 bases, and 7 bases separated the two germline ends. CDR1 and CDR2 (germline): SGDLS, YYNGEE. In DNA form, the CDR3 reads TGTGCCAGCAGCGTTTGGGGTAACACTGAAGCTTTCTTT. This codes for CASSVWGNTEAFF.

V and J are TRBV15 and TRBJ2-7; 8 bases map to TRBD1. The CDR3 consists of 13 residues. After removal of 4 bases from V and 6 bases from J, the junction contained 5 bases not matched to a gene. Germline CDR1 is LNHNV and CDR2 is YYDKDF (reference sequence). CDR3 region: CATSTDRVREQYF. CDR3 DNA: TGTGCCACCAGCACGGACAGGGTTCGCGAGCAGTACTTC.

In its sample, this clone was seen a few times. The chain carries TRBV7-9 and TRBJ1-2; 9 bases are a match to TRBD1. Germline V gives CDR1 SEHNR, CDR2 FQNEAQ (reference sequence). The CDR3 is 14 residues long. Trimming at V came to 5 bases and at J to 5 bases, leaving 6 bases not matched to a gene. The CDR3 nucleotides are TGTGCCAGCAGCCCCCAGACAGGGGGGTATGGCTACACCTTC. It yields the protein CASSPQTGGYGYTF.

The rearrangement uses TRBV4-1 and TRBJ2-3, with 9 bases fitting TRBD2. V was pared by 0 bases and J by 9 bases, with 4 bases of the junction left unmatched. Germline values: CDR1 MGHRA, CDR2 YSYEKL. The CDR3 is made up of 14 amino acids. For the CDR3, the DNA is TGCGCCAGCAGCCAAGAACTAGCGGGCCCAACGCAGTATTTT. Translating it yields CASSQELAGPTQYF.

The chain employs TRBV10-3 and TRBJ1-3; the match to TRBD1 covers 7 bases. Germline V gives CDR1 ENHRY, CDR2 SYGVKD. The CDR3 sequence is 15 residues long. V shed 10 bases and J 0 bases; nucleotides not matched to a gene: 9. CDR3 sequence: CASGDSGNSGNTIYF. The CDR3 DNA reads as TGTGCCAGCGGGGACAGCGGTAACTCTGGAAACACCATATATTTT.

CDR3: CASRHPASGSYEQYF. In DNA form, the CDR3 reads TGTGCCAGCAGGCACCCGGCTAGCGGTTCCTACGAGCAGTACTTC. The chain employs TRBV18 and TRBJ2-7; 7 positions agree with TRBD2. The CDR3 spans 15 residues. The trim removed 8 bases at V and 1 base at J, leaving 11 bases unmatched. CDR1 is KGHSH and CDR2 is LQKENI in the germline V gene.

The chain recombines TRBV30 with TRBJ2-7; D is possibly TRBD1 (5 bases). The CDR3 length is 13 residues. Trimming shortened V by 4 bases and J by 5 bases, and 15 bases separated the two germline ends. CDR1 is GTSNPN and CDR2 is SVGIG in the germline V gene (reference sequence). The CDR3 DNA sequence: TGTGCCTGGAAGCAGGGATGGGCTCACGAGCAGTACTTC. It is translated as CAWKQGWAHEQYF.

The gene calls are TRBV7-2 and TRBJ2-7; D ambiguous. V shed 1 base and J shed 13 bases, with 20 bases lying between them. The CDR3 covers 14 residues. Germline assignment: CDR1 SGHTA and CDR2 FQGNSA. The CDR3 bases are TGTGCCAGCAGCTTAGGCAGCACCCTTACGAGCAGTTACTTC. Translated, it gives CASSLGSTLTSSYF.

The chain carries TRBV12-5 and TRBJ1-1; D is unclear. Trimming took off 7 bases at V and 5 bases at J, with 17 bases between the two ends. Germline V gene data show CDR1 as LGHNT and CDR2 as FRNRAP. CDR3 length: 14 residues. The CDR3 DNA follows: TGTGCTAGTGTCGCCCCACTCCCGGTAACTGAAGCTTTCTTT. Its protein is CASVAPLPVTEAFF. The full variable domain, in which reference TRBV12-5 and TRBJ1-1 provide the parts outside the CDR3, is DARVTQTPRHKVTEMGQEVTMRCQPILGHNTVFWYRQTMMQGLELLAYFRNRAPLDDSGMPKDRFSAEMPDATLATLKIQPSEPRDSAVYFCASVAPLPVTEAFFGQGTRLTVV.

The V gene is TRBV5-1, the J gene TRBJ2-1, with 9 bases matching TRBD2. The germline V gene has CDR1 SGHRS and CDR2 YFSETQ. The V and J ends lost 4 bases and 5 bases, in that order; junction bases with no gene match: 10. The CDR3 totals 16 residues. Written as DNA, the CDR3 is TGCGCCAGCAGCAGAAGAGCCGGGACTAGCAACAATGAGCAGTTCTTC. This translates into CASSRRAGTSNNEQFF.

The chain couples TRBV6-5 to TRBJ2-7; 10 bases are shared with TRBD2. The CDR3 covers 14 residues. Germline V lookup: CDR1 MNHEY, CDR2 SVGAGI. J was trimmed by 4 bases and V by 5 bases; bases with no gene match: 5. The CDR3 coding sequence is TGTGCCAGCAGTAGACAGCGGGGGGGTTACGAGCAGTACTTC. Protein product: CASSRQRGGYEQYF.

The V call is TRBV6-5, the J call TRBJ2-3, with D maybe TRBD2 (6 bases). The CDR3 runs 15 residues. Per the germline V gene, CDR1 is MNHEY and CDR2 is SVGAGI. V lost 6 bases and J lost 0, with 13 bases in between. The CDR3 here is CASSRRGASTDTQYF. The CDR3 DNA is TGTGCCAGCAGCCGGAGGGGAGCTAGCACAGATACGCAGTATTTT.